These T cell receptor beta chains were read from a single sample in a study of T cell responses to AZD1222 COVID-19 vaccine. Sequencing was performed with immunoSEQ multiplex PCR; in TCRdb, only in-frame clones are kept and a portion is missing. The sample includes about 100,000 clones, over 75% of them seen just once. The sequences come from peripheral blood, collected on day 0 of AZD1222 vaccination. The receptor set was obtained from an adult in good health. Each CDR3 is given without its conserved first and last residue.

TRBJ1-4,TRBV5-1,ASSRGGRVELANEKLF
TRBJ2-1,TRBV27,ASSLGLDNEQF
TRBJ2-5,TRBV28,ASRLAGGEETQY
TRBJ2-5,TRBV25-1,ASSAPLAVETQY
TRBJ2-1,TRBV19,ASSSQTGSYNEQF
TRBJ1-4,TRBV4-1,ASSQEWTGGREKLF
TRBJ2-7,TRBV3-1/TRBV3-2,ASSLGTYEQY
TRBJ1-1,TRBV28,ASSLYGQGKAEAF
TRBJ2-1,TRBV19,ASSISGLPSYNEQF
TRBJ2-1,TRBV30,AWRFSGDLYNEQF
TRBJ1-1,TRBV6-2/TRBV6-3,ASSGPGQLMNTEAF
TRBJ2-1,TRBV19,ASSSQLAGAGNEQF
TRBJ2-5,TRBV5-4,ASSSVAGQETQY
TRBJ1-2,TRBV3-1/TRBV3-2,ASSQEGHGYT
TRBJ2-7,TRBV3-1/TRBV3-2,ASSQRGRRGNEQY
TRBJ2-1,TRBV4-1,ASSQVGSGNYNEQF
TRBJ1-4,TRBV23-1,ASSQVPGVFEKLF
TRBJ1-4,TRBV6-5,ASGSGGAPNEKLF
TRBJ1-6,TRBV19,ASSMKTGQNSPLH
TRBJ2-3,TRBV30,AWSYRATDTQY
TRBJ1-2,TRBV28,ASSSFRGGVRDYGYT
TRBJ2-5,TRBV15,ATSPRDPAFRTQY
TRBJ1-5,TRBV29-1,SVRRGDSNQPQH
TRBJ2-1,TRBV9,ASSLSQGGQF
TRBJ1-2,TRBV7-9,ASSGTGSYGYT
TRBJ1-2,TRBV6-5,ASSYSEGTRGYT